The present TCR beta chain was sequenced within a study of shared clonotypes between healthy human individuals. Of note for this clone: Its specificity is unknown.

The germline V and J ends were trimmed by 6 bases and 0 bases, with 8 bases remaining between them. Germline V CDR1 and CDR2: LNHDA, SQIVND (reference sequence). There are 14 residues in the CDR3. Overall study findings and caveats: Shared across a few donors were approximately 5% of the naive CD4 clonotypes. Against clonotypes common to all four donors, non-shared ones had lower generation probabilities.

For every subset, genomic DNA was evenly distributed across several immunoSEQ plates. Clones were sequenced by immunoSEQ multiplex PCR, and TCRdb holds only the in-frame ones, with some missing. This sample carries about 520,000 clones, about 96% of them seen once, and the ten largest clones take about 0.068%. Sequencing input: naive CD4+ T cells sorted from blood. The subset is: CD45RA+ positively selected. This TCR derives from a woman aged 30 to 39 in good health. The rearrangement uses TRBV19 and TRBJ2-2, with a tentative D call TRBD2 (5 bases). In DNA, the CDR3 is TGTGCCAGTAGCCTAGCAGCGAACACCGGGGAGCTGTTTTTT. Translating it yields CASSLAANTGELFF.